Below are 27 T cell receptor beta chains sequenced from a single sample in a study of control samples from healthy donors and cancer patients. TCRdb keeps only in-frame clones here, not all; method: immunoSEQ multiplex PCR. The sample holds some 130,000 clones; approximately 92% are singletons and the top ten take about 2.3%. Material for sequencing was blood. The receptor source for this set is a man aged 40-49 years in good health.

This sequence joins TRBV11-1 and TRBJ2-5, with 9 bases identical to TRBD1. Germline trimming cut 6 bases from V and 1 base from J; bases unmatched to any gene: 3. The CDR3 contains 14 residues. In germline, CDR1 is SGHAT, CDR2 FQDESV (reference sequence). Written as DNA, the CDR3 is TGTGCCAGCAGTTCGGGACAGGGCCAAGAGACCCAGTACTTC. Amino acid sequence: CASSSGQGQETQYF.

This sequence joins TRBV19 and TRBJ2-5, with TRBD1 matching 9 bases. Germline V CDR1 and CDR2: LNHDA, SQIVND (reference sequence). V trimming: 4 bases; J trimming: 5 bases; junction bases outside the gene matches: 5. The length of the CDR3 is 14 residues. The CDR3 DNA reads TGTGCCAGTAGTACCCGACAGGGGGGGGAGACCCAGTACTTC. Amino acids: CASSTRQGGETQYF.

The J gene is TRBJ2-3, the V gene TRBV24-1; no reliable D call. With 3 bases removed from V and 6 bases from J, the gap between germline ends came to 12 bases. Germline V gene lookup returns CDR1 KGHDR and CDR2 SFDVKD. This CDR3 comprises 14 residues. The CDR3 here is CATSDPTHVDTQYF. Here the CDR3 DNA reads TGTGCCACCAGTGATCCCACTCATGTTGATACGCAGTATTTT.

This clone was counted between two and nine times. The chain couples TRBV7-9 to TRBJ1-6; D remains ambiguous. This CDR3 spans 15 amino acids. The V gene lost 1 base and the J gene lost 7 bases, with 11 bases spanning the gap. Germline V gene lookup returns CDR1 SEHNR and CDR2 FQNEAQ (reference sequence). Written as DNA, the CDR3 is TGTGCCAGCAGCTTAGGTGGGTTGGGGAATTCACCCCTCCACTTT. Encoded protein: CASSLGGLGNSPLHF.

This clone showed up just once. V is TRBV10-2 and J is TRBJ2-2; the D is unclear. CDR3 length: 16 amino acids. Germline loops: CDR1 WSHSY, CDR2 SAAADI. The ends were cut back, 3 bases at V and 7 bases at J, with 18 bases in the middle. The CDR3 DNA sequence: TGCGCCAGCAGTGATCGAGTAGCCTTGGTCGGCGGGGAGCTGTTTTTT. This translates into CASSDRVALVGGELFF.

V gene TRBV9 combines with J gene TRBJ2-1; TRBD2 matches at 8 bases. Germline V gene sequence: CDR1 SGDLS, CDR2 YYNGEE. The CDR3 is 15 amino acids. The V gene end was trimmed by 0 bases and the J gene end by 3 bases; junction bases not matched to a gene: 2. CDR3 DNA sequence: TGTGCCAGCAGCGTAGGACGGGGGGGCTACAATGAGCAGTTCTTC. As protein: CASSVGRGGYNEQFF.

The rearrangement uses TRBV27 and TRBJ1-2, with D maybe TRBD1 (6 bases). Trimming removed 5 bases at V and 4 bases at J, with 11 bases between. The CDR3 length is 13 residues. Germline V gene lookup returns CDR1 MNHEY and CDR2 SMNVEV (reference sequence). This CDR3 is CASSARGPYGYTF. CDR3 DNA sequence: TGTGCCAGCAGTGCCAGGGGTCCCTATGGCTACACCTTC.

This chain joins TRBV3-1 (or the pseudogene TRBV3-2) and TRBJ1-5; D is possibly TRBD1 (5 bases). CDR3 size: 15 residues. Germline CDR1 reads LGHDT; CDR2 reads YNNKEL (reference sequence). Deletions cut 1 base from V and 1 base from J, with 8 bases between. CDR3 sequence (DNA): TGTGCCAGCAGCCAAGCTTGGGGGAGCAATCAGCCCCAGCATTTT. It specifies CASSQAWGSNQPQHF.

This chain uses TRBV7-8 with TRBJ1-1; 7 bases are shared with TRBD1. The CDR3 is 16 amino acids. V lost 4 bases and J lost 0; bases outside the gene matches: 8. The germline V gene encodes CDR1 SGHVS and CDR2 FQNEAQ. The CDR3 bases are TGTGCCAGCAGCTCCCGGACAGGTTGGATGAACACTGAAGCTTTCTTT. This encodes CASSSRTGWMNTEAFF.

The chain joins TRBV18 to TRBJ2-3; 9 bases match TRBD2. J was trimmed by 8 bases and V by 2 bases; bases with no gene match: 17. Germline lookup yields CDR1 KGHSH and CDR2 LQKENI. There are 18 residues in the CDR3. The DNA for the CDR3 is TGTGCCAGCTCACCAATCCCCTCTGGAGCGGGGGGTTCGGGTACGCAGTATTTT. Its protein product is CASSPIPSGAGGSGTQYF.

The V and J genes are TRBV5-1 and TRBJ2-1; a possible D gene is TRBD1 (6 bases). The CDR3 is 15 residues long. The germline V gene encodes CDR1 SGHRS and CDR2 YFSETQ. Trimming left V 3 bases short and J 8 bases short, with 18 bases between. In DNA, the CDR3 is TGCGCCAGCAGCTGGTCGCGAAACAGGGTTGATGAGCAGTTCTTC. Translation gives CASSWSRNRVDEQFF.

This chain joins TRBV3-1 (or the pseudogene TRBV3-2) and TRBJ1-4; 10 bases are a match to TRBD1. With 6 bases clipped from V and 10 bases from J, the junction kept 11 bases outside the gene matches. Germline values: CDR1 LGHDT, CDR2 YNNKEL (reference sequence). This CDR3 contains 15 residues. The chain's CDR3 is CASSTTGTGAGKLFF. CDR3 sequence (DNA): TGTGCCAGCAGTACTACCGGGACAGGGGCAGGAAAACTGTTTTTT.

The rearrangement links TRBV4-2 to TRBJ2-1, with TRBD2 matching over 9 bases. The germline V gene has CDR1 LGHNA and CDR2 YNFKEQ. Trimming took 7 bases from V and 8 from J; bases not matched to a gene: 12. This CDR3 has 15 amino acids. CDR3 nucleotide sequence: TGTGCCAGCACCCCGCGGGGGGGGGCCGGGGATGAGCAGTTCTTC. Protein sequence: CASTPRGGAGDEQFF.

The chain has TRBV14 and TRBJ1-3; the D is unclear. Trimming took 5 bases from V and 4 from J, leaving 12 bases between them. The CDR3 is 14 residues long. The germline gives CDR1 SGHDN, CDR2 FVKESK. This chain's CDR3 is CASSSGSSGNTIYF. The CDR3 DNA sequence: TGTGCCAGCAGCTCTGGAAGCTCGGGAAACACCATATATTTT.

The chain recombines TRBV12-3 or TRBV12-4 with TRBJ1-5; D is uncertain. The CDR3 sequence is 13 residues long. V was cut by 3 bases and J by 9 bases, with 12 bases left in between. CDR3 DNA sequence: TGTGCCAGCAGTTTTCTAGCAACGGGGCCCCAGCATTTT. Translating it yields CASSFLATGPQHF.

The chain couples TRBV10-3 to TRBJ1-1, with 9 positions matching TRBD1. The CDR3 is 16 amino acids. Looked up from germline, CDR1 is ENHRY and CDR2 is SYGVKD. V gave up 0 bases and J gave up 5 bases; unmatched junction bases: 7. In DNA form, the CDR3 reads TGTGCCATCAGTGAGTCGTCCCGGGACAGGGATACTGAAGCTTTCTTT. This gives the protein CAISESSRDRDTEAFF.

The rearrangement uses TRBV11-1 and TRBJ2-1, with TRBD2 matching 13 bases. The CDR3 contains 16 residues. CDR1 and CDR2 from the germline V gene are SGHAT and FQDESV (reference sequence). Losses at the gene ends were 5 bases for V and 9 bases for J; bases not matched to a gene: 10. CDR3 loop: CASSPHTSGGATEQFF. CDR3 bases: TGTGCCAGCAGCCCACACACTAGCGGGGGGGCCACTGAGCAGTTCTTC. Full variable domain (missing parts from reference TRBV11-1 and TRBJ2-1): EAEVAQSPRYKITEKSQAVAFWCDPISGHATLYWYRQILGQGPELLVQFQDESVVDDSQLPKDRFSAERLKGVDSTLKIQPAELGDSAMYLCASSPHTSGGATEQFFGPGTRLTVL.

The chain joins TRBV9 to TRBJ1-3; TRBD1 agrees at 10 bases. The V segment lost 0 bases and the J segment 7 bases; nucleotides outside the gene matches: 1. The germline V gene has CDR1 SGDLS and CDR2 YYNGEE. The CDR3 is made up of 14 amino acids. The CDR3 DNA reads as TGTGCCAGCAGCGTAGGGGGACAGGGGAACACCATATATTTT. Translating it yields CASSVGGQGNTIYF.

The V gene is TRBV28, the J gene TRBJ2-5; D possibly corresponds to TRBD1 (6 bases). This CDR3 is 15 amino acids long. Trimming cost V 4 bases and J 0 bases, with 12 bases left between them. Germline CDR1 and CDR2: MDHEN and SYDVKM. CDR3 amino acids: CASSSGALYQETQYF. CDR3 DNA sequence: TGTGCCAGCAGTTCAGGGGCCTTGTACCAAGAGACCCAGTACTTC.

V is TRBV6-5 and J is TRBJ1-1; TRBD1 agrees at 9 bases. The CDR3 length is 13 residues. Germline loops: CDR1 MNHEY, CDR2 SVGAGI. With 8 bases clipped from V and 11 bases from J, the junction kept 12 bases outside the gene matches. The CDR3 reads CASFLLGTGQAFF. In DNA form, the CDR3 reads TGTGCCAGCTTCTTATTGGGGACAGGGCAGGCTTTCTTT.

This chain uses TRBV7-9 with TRBJ2-2, with D possibly TRBD2 on 6 matching bases. Trimming removed 5 bases at V and 3 bases at J, with 13 bases between. CDR1 is SEHNR and CDR2 is FQNEAQ in the germline V gene (reference sequence). The CDR3 is 15 residues long. Here the CDR3 reads CASSILTSYTGELFF. DNA for the CDR3: TGTGCCAGCAGCATACTTACTAGCTACACCGGGGAGCTGTTTTTT.

This chain links TRBV5-1 with TRBJ2-5; D not resolved. The CDR3 is 13 residues long. CDR1 and CDR2 (germline): SGHRS, YFSETQ. Trimming pared 1 base from V and 5 bases from J, leaving 9 bases between. The CDR3 nucleotides read TGCGCCAGCAGCTTGTTGGGGTGGGAGACCCAGTACTTC. Its translation is CASSLLGWETQYF.

This clone was counted between two and nine times. The rearrangement uses TRBV6-5 and TRBJ1-1; no reliable D call. This CDR3 spans 13 amino acids. V lost 4 bases to trimming and J lost 1 base, with 7 bases between them. Per germline, CDR1 MNHEY and CDR2 SVGAGI. CDR3 sequence (DNA): TGTGCCAGCAGTTGGATTAAGAACACTGAAGCTTTCTTT. It yields the protein CASSWIKNTEAFF.

V and J are TRBV25-1 and TRBJ1-1; tentative D call: TRBD1 (5 bases). CDR3 length equals 12 residues. From germline, CDR1 is MGHDK and CDR2 SYGVNS. V dropped 9 bases and J dropped 4 bases, with 12 bases sitting between them. CDR3 protein: CASNQGGTEAFF. CDR3 in DNA: TGTGCCAGTAACCAGGGAGGCACTGAAGCTTTCTTT.

This chain connects TRBV18 to TRBJ1-1; no firm D call. The CDR3 is 13 amino acids. Trimming took off 4 bases at V and 1 base at J, with 7 bases between the two ends. Germline assignment: CDR1 KGHSH and CDR2 LQKENI. The CDR3 here is CASSLAPNTEAFF. CDR3 bases: TGTGCCAGCTCACTAGCCCCGAACACTGAAGCTTTCTTT.

The chain carries TRBV28 and TRBJ2-7; D possibly uses TRBD1 or TRBD2 (5 bases each). Between the trimmed V and J ends, which lost 8 bases and 0 bases, there was a span of 17 bases. The germline CDR1 and CDR2 sequences are MDHEN and SYDVKM. The CDR3 totals 15 residues. The CDR3 protein is CASAFRDPYSYEQYF. For the CDR3, the DNA is TGTGCCAGCGCGTTCCGGGACCCTTACTCCTACGAGCAGTACTTC.

V is TRBV7-3 and J is TRBJ1-2, with D uncertain. Germline CDR1 and CDR2: SGHTA and FQGTGA. Trimming took 2 bases from V and 6 from J, leaving 10 bases between them. This CDR3 contains 13 residues. The CDR3: CASSLEPSHGYTF. The CDR3 bases are TGTGCCAGCAGCTTAGAGCCCAGCCATGGCTACACCTTC.